These 32 T cell receptor beta chains came from one sample sequenced in a study of blood T cell repertoires in COVID-19. Produced via immunoSEQ multiplex PCR; TCRdb's table is partial and in-frame only. Of a few hundred thousand clones in the sample, approximately 87% were seen once. Source material: peripheral blood. The receptors here all came from a man between 60 and 75 years old with acute or convalescent COVID-19.

V is TRBV15 and J is TRBJ2-5; TRBD1 is a possible D gene (7 bases). This CDR3 is built from 16 residues. From germline, CDR1 is LNHNV and CDR2 YYDKDF (reference sequence). The V end lost 4 bases, the J end lost 1 base, and 16 bases lay between the germline ends. The CDR3 loop is CATSKGAWGAQETQYF. CDR3 nucleotide sequence: TGTGCCACCAGCAAGGGGGCCTGGGGGGCCCAAGAGACCCAGTACTTC.

The V gene is TRBV7-3, the J gene TRBJ2-7, with 11 bases matching TRBD2. Germline CDR1 SGHTA, CDR2 FQGTGA. Losses at the gene ends were 1 base for V and 4 bases for J; bases not matched to a gene: 6. The CDR3 is 16 amino acids. CDR3 sequence: CASSLRAGTSGYEQYF. The CDR3 DNA sequence: TGTGCCAGCAGCTTAAGGGCGGGGACTAGCGGTTACGAGCAGTACTTC.

The table lists this clone with many counts. The V call is TRBV3-1 (or the pseudogene TRBV3-2), the J call TRBJ1-6; 9 nucleotides match TRBD1. The trim removed 3 bases at V and 6 bases at J, leaving 0 bases unmatched. Germline V gene sequence: CDR1 LGHDT, CDR2 YNNKEL (reference sequence). CDR3 length: 14 amino acids. CDR3 DNA sequence: TGTGCCAGCAGCCAGACAGGGGGTAATTCACCCCTCCACTTT. It translates to CASSQTGGNSPLHF.

The genes are TRBV4-2 and TRBJ1-3; perhaps TRBD1 as D (6 bases). In germline, CDR1 is LGHNA, CDR2 YNFKEQ. Trimming took 0 bases from V and 4 from J, leaving 16 bases between them. The CDR3 length is 17 residues. CDR3 sequence reads: CASSQEGGGARGNTIYF. For the CDR3, the DNA is TGTGCCAGCAGCCAAGAAGGCGGGGGCGCCCGAGGAAACACCATATATTTT.

The chain carries TRBV18 and TRBJ1-1, with TRBD1 as a possible D gene (6 bases). The germline V gene has CDR1 KGHSH and CDR2 LQKENI. This CDR3 region has 14 residues. Trimming removed 3 bases at V and 1 base at J, with 9 bases between. Written as DNA, the CDR3 is TGTGCCAGCTCACCCATGGGACAGAACACTGAAGCTTTCTTT. Amino acids: CASSPMGQNTEAFF.

Notes on this clone: A junction end diverges from the germline sequence, so it may reflect a read error. The J gene is TRBJ1-5, the V gene TRBV7-7, with a weak D call TRBD1 (6 bases). Looked up from germline, CDR1 is SSHAT and CDR2 is FNYEAQ (reference sequence). The CDR3 loop spans 17 amino acids. CDR3: CASSLNSRGGSNQPQHF. CDR3 DNA sequence: TGTGCTAGCAGCTTGAACTCCAGGGGCGGGAGCAATCAGCCCCAGCATTTT.

The chain has TRBV28 and TRBJ2-2; D gene uncertain. The CDR3 is made up of 14 amino acids. V was pared by 2 bases and J by 3 bases, with 7 bases between. The germline CDR1 and CDR2 sequences are MDHEN and SYDVKM. The CDR3: CASSLQSDTGELFF. The CDR3 DNA reads as TGTGCCAGCAGTTTACAGAGCGACACCGGGGAGCTGTTTTTT. Combining the CDR3 with reference TRBV28 and TRBJ2-2 gives the whole variable domain DVKVTQSSRYLVKRTGEKVFLECVQDMDHENMFWYRQDPGLGLRLIYFSYDVKMKEKGDIPEGYSVSREKKERFSLILESASTNQTSMYLCASSLQSDTGELFFGEGSRLTVL.

The chain recombines TRBV4-3 with TRBJ2-6; possible D gene TRBD2, 10 bases. The CDR3 is 21 residues long. Germline CDR1 and CDR2: LGHNA and YSLEER. V dropped 0 bases and J dropped 4 bases, with 25 bases sitting between them. As DNA, the CDR3 is TGCGCCAGCAGCCAAGAATCCTACAGGGGGCTAGCGGGAGCCGGGGCCAACGTCCTGACTTTC. Translated, it gives CASSQESYRGLAGAGANVLTF.

V and J are TRBV6-6 and TRBJ1-4; D not resolved. The CDR3 has 13 residues. V lost 2 bases and J lost 6, with 7 bases in between. CDR1 is MNHNY and CDR2 is SVGAGI in the germline V gene (reference sequence). This CDR3 is CASSYTGDEKLFF. The CDR3 DNA reads as TGTGCCAGCAGTTACACCGGGGATGAAAAACTGTTTTTT.

This chain connects TRBV13 to TRBJ1-3; weak D call: TRBD1 (6 bases). Germline V gene data show CDR1 as PRHDT and CDR2 as FYEKMQ (reference sequence). The CDR3 covers 17 residues. V was cut by 1 base and J by 2 bases, with 15 bases left in between. CDR3 DNA: TGTGCCAGCAGCTTAGCGGAGGGGGGGTCGGCTGGAAACACCATATATTTT. Translated, it gives CASSLAEGGSAGNTIYF. Full variable domain (outside the CDR3, taken from reference TRBV13 and TRBJ1-3): AAGVIQSPRHLIKEKRETATLKCYPIPRHDTVYWYQQGPGQDPQFLISFYEKMQSDKGSIPDRFSAQQFSDYHSELNMSSLELGDSALYFCASSLAEGGSAGNTIYFGEGSWLTVV.

V is TRBV28 and J is TRBJ1-6; D ambiguous. Trimming pared 6 bases from V and 8 bases from J, leaving 17 bases between. The CDR3 contains 15 residues. In germline, CDR1 is MDHEN, CDR2 SYDVKM. The CDR3 loop is CASSPPDTFYSPLHF. CDR3 DNA: TGTGCCAGCAGCCCGCCCGACACCTTCTATTCACCCCTCCACTTT.

The chain carries TRBV9 and TRBJ1-1; D is perhaps TRBD1 (5 bases). CDR1 is SGDLS and CDR2 is YYNGEE in the germline V gene. This CDR3 is built from 15 residues. V lost 3 bases and J lost 1, with 13 bases in between. The CDR3 nucleotides read TGTGCCAGCAGCGCCCACTATGGACAGAACACTGAAGCTTTCTTT. Its protein product is CASSAHYGQNTEAFF.

This chain uses TRBV7-6 with TRBJ2-7; TRBD2 matches at 8 bases. With V trimmed by 3 bases and J by 3 bases, 7 bases remained unmatched. Looked up from germline, CDR1 is SGHVS and CDR2 is FNYEAQ. This CDR3 is 15 amino acids long. The CDR3 protein is CASSLRSGRVYEQYF. The CDR3 DNA reads TGTGCCAGCAGCTTGAGAAGCGGGAGAGTCTACGAGCAGTACTTC.

This chain joins TRBV7-2 and TRBJ2-1, with TRBD1 identical over 9 bases. From germline, CDR1 is SGHTA and CDR2 FQGNSA. The V segment lost 2 bases and the J segment 9 bases; nucleotides outside the gene matches: 8. CDR3 size: 15 residues. In nucleotides, the CDR3 is TGTGCCAGCAGCTTAACCGGGACAGGGAAGGGTGAGCAGTTCTTC. It codes for CASSLTGTGKGEQFF. Full variable domain (outside the CDR3, taken from reference TRBV7-2 and TRBJ2-1): GAGVSQSPSNKVTEKGKDVELRCDPISGHTALYWYRQSLGQGLEFLIYFQGNSAPDKSGLPSDRFSAERTGGSVSTLTIQRTQQEDSAVYLCASSLTGTGKGEQFFGPGTRLTVL.

V gene TRBV19 combines with J gene TRBJ1-1; D is uncertain. Germline CDR1 reads LNHDA; CDR2 reads SQIVND (reference sequence). The CDR3 covers 11 residues. The CDR3 DNA sequence: TGTAGGTCCGAGAGGGACACTGAAGCTTTCTTT. Protein product: CRSERDTEAFF. Filled out from reference TRBV19 and TRBJ1-1, the complete variable domain reads DGGITQSPKYLFRKEGQNVTLSCEQNLNHDAMYWYRQDPGQGLRLIYYSQIVNDFQKGDIAEGYSVSREKKESFPLTVTSAQKNPTAFYLCRSERDTEAFFGQGTRLTVV.

The chain combines TRBV30 with TRBJ2-2; 10 bases map to TRBD2. The CDR3 is 15 amino acids. The J segment lost 4 bases and the V segment lost 0 bases, leaving 2 bases of the junction unmatched. Germline-derived CDR1 and CDR2 are GTSNPN and SVGIG (reference sequence). This chain's CDR3 is CAWSVVAGGTGELFF. In DNA form, the CDR3 reads TGTGCCTGGAGTGTAGTAGCGGGAGGCACCGGGGAGCTGTTTTTT. Looking up the rest from reference TRBV30 and TRBJ2-2 gives the full variable domain: SQTIHQWPATLVQPVGSPLSLECTVEGTSNPNLYWYRQAAGRGLQLLFYSVGIGQISSEVPQNLSASRPQDRQFILSSKKLLLSDSGFYLCAWSVVAGGTGELFFGEGSRLTVL.

V is TRBV5-1 and J is TRBJ1-1; 8 bases line up with TRBD1. The CDR3 is made up of 15 amino acids. After removal of 2 bases from V and 5 bases from J, the junction contained 8 bases not matched to a gene. Germline CDR1 is SGHRS and CDR2 is YFSETQ. CDR3 coding DNA: TGCGCCAGCAGCTTAGCAGGGGGCTTGGGGACTGAAGCTTTCTTT. It is translated as CASSLAGGLGTEAFF.

J is TRBJ1-2 and V is TRBV5-1; 9 positions match TRBD1. Germline V CDR1 and CDR2: SGHRS, YFSETQ. The CDR3 is 15 residues long. V dropped 7 bases and J dropped 3; count of bases not matched to a gene: 10. The DNA for the CDR3 is TGCGCCAGCGCCCCGGGGACAGGGATCGACTATGGCTACACCTTC. Protein sequence: CASAPGTGIDYGYTF.

This rearrangement joins TRBV24-1 to TRBJ2-5, with TRBD1 matching 8 bases. Germline values: CDR1 KGHDR, CDR2 SFDVKD. The CDR3 runs to 14 residues. V shed 4 bases and J 4 bases; nucleotides not matched to a gene: 4. The CDR3 is CATSELQGGETQYF. The CDR3 DNA reads TGTGCCACCAGTGAGCTACAGGGGGGAGAGACCCAGTACTTC.

This chain uses TRBV5-4 with TRBJ2-5, with TRBD1 as a possible D gene (6 bases). Germline CDR1 reads SGHNT; CDR2 reads YYREEE (reference sequence). The CDR3 has 16 amino acids. Trimming cost V 0 bases and J 4 bases, with 16 bases left between them. CDR3 loop: CASSLDASGVGETQYF. CDR3 sequence (DNA): TGTGCCAGCAGCTTGGACGCGTCAGGGGTTGGAGAGACCCAGTACTTC.

The J gene is TRBJ2-1, the V gene TRBV6-2 or TRBV6-3; 7 nucleotides align to TRBD1. The CDR3 consists of 18 residues. In germline, CDR1 is MNHEY, CDR2 SVGEGT. Unmatched junction bases numbered 10, after V lost 2 bases and J lost 0 bases. The chain's CDR3 is CASSYPDRASSSYNEQFF. For the CDR3, the DNA is TGTGCCAGCAGTTACCCAGACAGGGCGTCGAGCTCCTACAATGAGCAGTTCTTC.

The chain combines TRBV6-5 with TRBJ1-6; possible D gene TRBD1, 5 bases. The CDR3 sequence is 16 residues long. V was shortened by 0 bases and J by 8 bases, with 14 bases between the two germline ends. Germline V CDR1 and CDR2: MNHEY, SVGAGI. CDR3 DNA sequence: TGTGCCAGCAGTTACTCTTACGGACACGTCGATTCACCCCTCCACTTT. This codes for CASSYSYGHVDSPLHF.

The rearrangement uses TRBV6-5 and TRBJ2-7; no reliable D call. The germline V and J ends were trimmed by 2 bases and 1 base, with 9 bases remaining between them. The germline CDR1 and CDR2 sequences are MNHEY and SVGAGI. The CDR3 runs 14 residues. As DNA, the CDR3 is TGTGCCAGCAGTTACGACATCACATCCTACGAGCAGTACTTC. Amino acid sequence: CASSYDITSYEQYF.

V gene TRBV6-2 or TRBV6-3 combines with J gene TRBJ2-7; D is possibly TRBD1 (6 bases). CDR1 MNHEY and CDR2 SVGEGT come from the germline V gene. V was cut by 4 bases and J by 0 bases, with 16 bases left in between. The CDR3 is made up of 16 amino acids. CDR3 sequence: CASSSFTGTLSYEQYF. DNA for the CDR3: TGTGCCAGCAGTTCCTTTACCGGGACACTCTCCTACGAGCAGTACTTC.

The chain employs TRBV11-2 and TRBJ2-3, with TRBD1 matching 7 bases. V shed 3 bases, J shed 2 bases, and the junction held 11 bases outside the gene matches. This CDR3 contains 17 residues. CDR1 and CDR2 from the germline V gene are SGHAT and FQNNGV. The CDR3 spells CASSFRGQDPFTDTQYF. DNA of the CDR3: TGTGCCAGCAGCTTTCGTGGACAGGACCCCTTCACAGATACGCAGTATTTT. The entire variable domain, with the rest obtained from reference TRBV11-2 and TRBJ2-3, is as follows: EAGVAQSPRYKIIEKRQSVAFWCNPISGHATLYWYQQILGQGPKLLIQFQNNGVVDDSQLPKDRFSAERLKGVDSTLKIQPAKLEDSAVYLCASSFRGQDPFTDTQYFGPGTRLTVL.

The chain recombines TRBV4-1 with TRBJ2-2; TRBD2 agrees at 13 bases. This CDR3 is built from 18 residues. V gave up 3 bases and J gave up 5 bases; unmatched junction bases: 9. Germline CDR1 MGHRA, CDR2 YSYEKL. CDR3 protein: CASSQELAGGPGTGELFF. The CDR3 region has the DNA TGCGCCAGCAGCCAGGAACTAGCGGGAGGGCCTGGGACCGGGGAGCTGTTTTTT.

The CDR3 nucleotides are TGTGCCAGCAGCCAAGATGGGTGGGGGGACGATAACACTGAAGCTTTCTTT. Translating gives CASSQDGWGDDNTEAFF. The rearrangement uses TRBV3-1 (or the pseudogene TRBV3-2) and TRBJ1-1; possibly TRBD1 for D (5 bases). V was trimmed by 0 bases and J by 2 bases, leaving 16 bases between them. Looked up from germline, CDR1 is LGHDT and CDR2 is YNNKEL (reference sequence). This CDR3 is 17 amino acids long.

This chain uses TRBV6-4 with TRBJ1-6; TRBD1 matches at 11 bases. This CDR3 region has 17 residues. Germline V gives CDR1 MRHNA, CDR2 SNTAGT. The V gene end was trimmed by 3 bases and the J gene end by 9 bases; junction bases not matched to a gene: 10. This CDR3 is CASSEVASGQGVSPLHF. CDR3 nucleotide sequence: TGTGCCAGCAGTGAGGTCGCTTCGGGACAGGGGGTTTCACCCCTCCACTTT.

V usage is TRBV29-1 and J usage is TRBJ2-3; tentative D call: TRBD2 (5 bases). Trimming removed 1 base from V and 4 bases from J, with 12 bases in between. The CDR3 has 14 residues. Germline loops: CDR1 SQVTM, CDR2 ANQGSEA. The DNA for the CDR3 is TGCAGCGTTGAAGGCCCCGGGGTTCCAGATACGCAGTATTTT. Translation gives CSVEGPGVPDTQYF.

The chain combines TRBV15 with TRBJ2-7, with TRBD1 matching over 10 bases. V gave up 0 bases and J gave up 3 bases; unmatched junction bases: 14. Germline V gives CDR1 LNHNV, CDR2 YYDKDF (reference sequence). There are 19 residues in the CDR3. CDR3 amino acids: CATSRDHLLRDRGNYEQYF. The CDR3 DNA reads as TGTGCCACCAGCAGAGATCATCTCCTCCGGGACAGGGGAAACTACGAGCAGTACTTC.

The chain recombines TRBV27 with TRBJ1-5; 9 bases agree with TRBD1. The CDR3 runs to 17 residues. Germline CDR1 and CDR2: MNHEY and SMNVEV (reference sequence). Germline trimming cut 3 bases from V and 6 bases from J; bases unmatched to any gene: 12. The CDR3 spells CASSFLGGQGMSQPQHF. The DNA for the CDR3 is TGTGCCAGCAGTTTCCTCGGTGGACAGGGGATGAGTCAGCCCCAGCATTTT.

This rearrangement joins TRBV11-3 to TRBJ1-1, with a weak D call TRBD1 (6 bases). In germline, CDR1 is SGHNT, CDR2 YENEEA. Between the trimmed V and J ends, which lost 5 bases and 5 bases, there was a span of 15 bases. CDR3 length equals 14 residues. The CDR3, as DNA: TGTGCCAGCAGCCCAGTGGGGGCAGGAACTGAAGCTTTCTTT. Amino acid sequence: CASSPVGAGTEAFF.